The clone carrying this TCR beta chain came up a few times. Its target is not known. The germline V gene has CDR1 SGDLS and CDR2 YYNGEE. V was clipped by 4 bases and J by 4 bases, with 14 bases between them. The CDR3 loop spans 14 amino acids. This sample is drawn from a study of post-analysis software for immune sequencing data. Study-level background: Relapsing-remitting, secondary progressive and progressive-relapsing forms of multiple sclerosis all featured among disease courses. The study, taken as a whole, reports: By F measure, samples from a shared preparation batch strongly co-clustered. Among 5 or 6 TRBV segments more frequent in patients than controls were TRBV5-6, TRBV5-1 and TRBV20-1.

TCR beta cDNA libraries had unique molecular identifiers. TCRdb re-analysed the PCR reads in MiXCR, keeping a single row per CDR3 protein. The sample records around 400,000 distinct CDR3 sequences, approximately 38% being singletons. Material for sequencing was blood. This sequence originates from a girl aged 2-10 years with multiple sclerosis. This chain joins TRBV9 and TRBJ1-2; possible D gene TRBD1, 6 bases. The CDR3 nucleotides are TGTGCCAGCAGCTCTAGGTTAGGGGGCTATGGCTACACCTTC. Protein product: CASSSRLGGYGYTF. Full variable domain (outside the CDR3, taken from reference TRBV9 and TRBJ1-2): DSGVTQTPKHLITATGQRVTLRCSPRSGDLSVYWYQQSLDQGLQFLIQYYNGEERAKGNILERFSAQQFPDLHSELNLSSLELGDSALYFCASSSRLGGYGYTFGSGTRLTVV.